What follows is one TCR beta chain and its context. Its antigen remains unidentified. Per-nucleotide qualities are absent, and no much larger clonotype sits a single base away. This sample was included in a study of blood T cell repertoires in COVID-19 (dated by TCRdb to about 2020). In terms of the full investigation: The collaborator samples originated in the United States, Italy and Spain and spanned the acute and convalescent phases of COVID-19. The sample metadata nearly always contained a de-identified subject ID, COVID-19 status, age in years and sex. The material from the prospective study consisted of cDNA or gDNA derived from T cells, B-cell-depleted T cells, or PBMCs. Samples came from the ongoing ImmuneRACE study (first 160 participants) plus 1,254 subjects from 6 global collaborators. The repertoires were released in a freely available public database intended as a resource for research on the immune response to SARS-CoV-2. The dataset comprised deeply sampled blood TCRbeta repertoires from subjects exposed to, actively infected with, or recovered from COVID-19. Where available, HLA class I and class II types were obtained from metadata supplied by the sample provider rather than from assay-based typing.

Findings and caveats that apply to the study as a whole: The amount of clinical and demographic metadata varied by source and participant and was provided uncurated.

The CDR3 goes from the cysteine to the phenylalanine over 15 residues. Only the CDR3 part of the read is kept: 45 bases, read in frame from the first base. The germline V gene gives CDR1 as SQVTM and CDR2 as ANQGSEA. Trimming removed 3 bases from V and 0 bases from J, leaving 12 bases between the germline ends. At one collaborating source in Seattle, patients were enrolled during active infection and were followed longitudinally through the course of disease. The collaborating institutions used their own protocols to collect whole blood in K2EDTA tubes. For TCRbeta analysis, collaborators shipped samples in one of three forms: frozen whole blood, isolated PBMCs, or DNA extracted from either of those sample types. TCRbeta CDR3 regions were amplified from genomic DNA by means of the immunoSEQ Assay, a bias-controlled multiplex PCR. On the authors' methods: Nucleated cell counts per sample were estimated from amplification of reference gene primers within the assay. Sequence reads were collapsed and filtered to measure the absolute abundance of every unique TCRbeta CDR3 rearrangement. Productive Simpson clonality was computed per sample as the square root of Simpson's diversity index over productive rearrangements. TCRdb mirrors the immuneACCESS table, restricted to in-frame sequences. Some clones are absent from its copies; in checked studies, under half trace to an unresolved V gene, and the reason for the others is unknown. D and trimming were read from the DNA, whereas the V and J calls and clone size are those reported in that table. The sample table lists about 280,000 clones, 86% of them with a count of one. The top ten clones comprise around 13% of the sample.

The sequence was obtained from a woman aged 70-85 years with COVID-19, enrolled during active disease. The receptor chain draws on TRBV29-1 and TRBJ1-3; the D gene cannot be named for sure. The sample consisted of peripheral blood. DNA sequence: TGCAGCGTTGAGCAGGATGGGAGCTCTGGAAACACCATATATTTT. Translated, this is CSVEQDGSSGNTIYF.